This T cell receptor beta chain was documented in a study of shared clonotypes between healthy human individuals. Across the whole study: Per donor, three plates held CD4 naive cells, three held CD4 memory, two held CD8 naive and one held CD8 memory. Study-level results: It was expected that sequencing depth would affect clonotype sharing among donors. Of the naive CD4 clonotypes, approximately 5% were shared across a few donors.

Clones were sequenced by immunoSEQ multiplex PCR, and TCRdb holds only the in-frame ones, with some missing. The sample lists around 350,000 clones, less than 75% occurring once. Germline lookup yields CDR1 SQVTM and CDR2 ANQGSEA. This CDR3 has 15 amino acids. The V and J ends lost 5 bases and 7 bases, in that order; junction bases with no gene match: 11. With regard to this clone: The antigen remains unidentified.

All donors were Caucasian adults living in Nashville, Tennessee. V and J are TRBV29-1 and TRBJ2-1, with 10 bases identical to TRBD2. Source material: memory CD4+ T cells sorted from blood. Subset defined: CD45RA-negative fraction. This TCR came from a man aged 25-45 years in good health. As DNA, the CDR3 is TGCAGCGTTCGGGTGGGCACTAGCGGGACGAATGAGCAGTTCTTC. This sequence encodes CSVRVGTSGTNEQFF.